This T cell receptor beta chain was captured in a study of cytomegalovirus exposure and HLA in healthy donors (dated by TCRdb to about 2017). Looking at the study overall: According to an earlier analysis of a few hundred of the donors, 200 million or so T cells yielded 120 million or so unique TCR beta sequences and about 300 Gb of sequence data. Alongside the repertoire data, information on donor age, sex, ethnicity and CMV serostatus was compiled. Among the roughly 430 genotyped donors, approximately 76% belonged to the genetic ancestry cluster associated with self-reported Caucasian donors. To decide whether each TCR beta V gene segment behaved as functional or pseudogenic, an earlier analysis of some 600 of the donors relied on high-throughput TCR beta sequencing. An early release covering more than 500 HLA-typed donors comprised roughly 300 gigabases of sequencing data and tens of millions of unique TCR sequences. The number of donors typed differed by locus, with about 629-640 for A, B, C, DRB1 and DQB1, over 500 for DQA1, 600 to 610 for DPA1, and some 470 for DPB1. Across some 400 genotyped donors of the cohort, an average of about 220,000 unique TCR beta nucleotide sequences per donor were sequenced, and approximately 17% of those sequences were non-productive. Because of strong linkage in the cohort, roughly five DR-DQ haplotypes were treated as single units for association and clustering. In a later genetic analysis, genome-wide SNP genotypes for about 65% of the roughly 670 donors were used, and that subset was treated as a discovery cohort. Rather than drawing on any new phenotypic data, the later analysis identified candidate immune exposures from TCR beta sequences and the way those sequences occurred across donors. Using immunosequencing, the study profiled T cell repertoires from 500 to 800 subjects and related those repertoires to cytomegalovirus serostatus. The study was designed to test whether signatures of past pathogen exposure could be identified by cataloging public T cell receptors. To study patterns of TCR occurrence, a later analysis re-analyzed previously published TCR beta repertoires from 600 to 750 donors and added high-resolution HLA genotyping. HLA typing included class I and class II loci at four-digit resolution. High-throughput TCR immunosequencing, statistical association of individual TCRs with disease status, and machine learning were combined to predict cytomegalovirus infection status. Besides the first cohort of approximately 710 subjects, a separate validation cohort made up of roughly 130 different subjects was used. Every repertoire in the discovery cohort had been generated on one and the same sequencing platform. Results and caveats for the whole study, not just this receptor: Assigning TCR associations to individual alleles was difficult when HLA alleles, especially DR and DQ, strongly co-occurred. This cohort had only TCR beta chains sequenced, and the lack of alpha or paired-chain data limited which features could be detected. According to a later analysis, TCR association rates differed among HLA loci, with DRB1 alleles showing the most associated TCRs and HLA-C alleles showing the fewest. Because HLA typing was missing for some donors at each locus, association tests included only the typed subset. The classifier was reported to diagnose cytomegalovirus status with high specificity and sensitivity in both the original cohort and the validation cohort. Across donors, most TCR sequences were observed very rarely, whereas some public TCRs were present in many individuals. A total of 164 TCR beta chains were listed by the study as associated with cytomegalovirus. Immune exposure information for the cohort was limited to CMV serostatus. In a later analysis, around 15,000 TCR beta sequences were associated with specific HLA alleles at a false discovery rate of 0.05. Most CMV-associated TCR beta chains appeared to be HLA-restricted in a later analysis, and the HLA associations seemed to be driven largely by CMV exposure. Compared with equally common non-associated chains, HLA-associated TCR beta chains in a later analysis were more clonally expanded and had lower generation probabilities. Correlated functional status among segregating V segments might reflect linkage disequilibrium, but an unknown experimental factor could not be ruled out. An earlier analysis of several hundred of the donors showed that most TCR beta V segments appeared in productive rearrangements either about 87% or about 30% of the time, which broadly matched IMGT annotations. Some IMGT-functional V segments, including TRBV6-2 and TRBV6-3, could not be told apart with the 87-base-pair reads, so those segments were excluded. A further reported finding was that TCR beta sequences accurately predicted the HLA-A and HLA-B alleles for most subjects in the first cohort. A cluster of highly shared sequence variants was judged likely to represent a technical artifact of the sequencing pipeline. A few of the identified cytomegalovirus-associated TCR beta chains were confirmed in vitro to be specific for cytomegalovirus antigens. In a later genetic analysis, fewer N-insertions in productive TCRs were reported among donors in an Asian-associated ancestry cluster than the 666-donor mean. The presence/absence analyses assumed that sequencing depth was roughly uniform across donors, and that assumption may not be true. A later analysis reported that several top co-occurrence clusters appeared linked to parvovirus B19, influenza, CMV and Epstein-Barr virus. In a later genetic analysis, a missense DCLRE1C variant was associated with V-gene and J-gene trimming of TCR beta chains, and the association was replicated in an independent cohort. The authors suggested that the approach could potentially be generalized to other disease states and immunological phenotypes. Because counts were too low, more than 15 rarely observed V segments, including chromosome 9 orphons, were excluded from the earlier analysis of around 640 of the donors.

Relative to germline, V is 1 base shorter and J is 7 bases shorter, with 14 bases between their ends. CDR1 and CDR2 are drawn from the germline V gene: SGHAT, FQNNGV. Measured from the cysteine to the phenylalanine, the CDR3 is 14 residues long. Only the CDR3 DNA stays, 42 bases, in frame from base 1. Library preparation was by the immunoSEQ multiplex PCR assay. A mixture of 60 forward primers for TCR Vbeta segments and 13 reverse primers for TCR Jbeta segments was used in the multiplex PCR. The CDR3 region of rearranged TCR beta genes was amplified from genomic DNA with a multiplex PCR assay. The Illumina HiSeq System was used to sequence the amplified TCR beta libraries as 87-base-pair reads. Per the source publication's procedure: A later analysis counted tens of millions of unique TCR beta chains across the 500 to 850 repertoires, and roughly 11 million of these chains were shared by at least two donors. Raw reads were error-corrected and collapsed into unique sequences by a nearest-neighbor algorithm in which closely related sequences were merged to remove PCR and sequencing errors. V, D and J gene segments were assigned by aligning CDR3 sequences to IMGT reference sequences. For a sequence to be retained, a match of at least six nucleotides was required to both a V gene segment and a J gene segment. Rearrangements were classified as productive when the CDR3 lacked stop codons and remained in frame with V and J, and all other rearrangements were classified as non-productive. CDR3 was defined by IMGT convention, running from the second conserved V-encoded cysteine to the conserved J-encoded phenylalanine. In an earlier analysis of roughly 580 of the donors, sequences lacking an unambiguous match to a single V gene segment were excluded. An earlier analysis of a few hundred of the donors classified V segments as functional when productive rearrangements were above 56.7% and as segregating when the standard deviation between donors was above 5%. A statistical classification framework was built to diagnose cytomegalovirus status from the catalog of TCR beta chain sequences. V and J gene assignment, in a later analysis, came from comparing TCR nucleotide sequences with IMGT/GENE-DB human TR gene sequences. Using the TCRdist pipeline, a later analysis assigned CDR3 sequences along with most-parsimonious VDJ recombination scenarios. A later analysis defined each TCR beta chain by its CDR3 amino acid sequence plus V-gene family, and excluded reads lacking a unique V-gene family. To address suspected cross-contamination and a sequencing artifact, a later analysis removed over 500 highly shared, low-generation-probability nucleotide sequences. For each public chain, a later analysis derived a clonal expansion index from normalized ranks of inferred template counts within each repertoire. In a later analysis, generation probabilities were computed with a VDJ recombination model fitted to out-of-frame rearrangements, and the resulting probabilities were checked against IGoR. A later analysis scored TCR-TCR, TCR-HLA and TCR-CMV co-occurrence with hypergeometric tests, applying a repertoire-size bias correction to TCR pairs. In a later analysis, false discovery rates were estimated by permuting HLA or CMV assignments 20 times. In a later analysis, co-occurring TCRs were grouped using DBSCAN, and TCRdist sequence similarity was added for clustering within HLA-allele-positive subsets. Repertoires with fewer than 30,000 or more than 120,000 public chains, plus five repertoires with anomalous nucleotide sharing, were excluded from co-occurrence clustering. The source is immuneACCESS, and TCRdb retained only in-frame sequences with V and J called. Part of the clones is not carried over; for the studies checked, unresolved V genes explain less than half of this, and the remainder is unexplained. That table is the source of V, J and clone size, and D and trimming were worked out from the DNA. The sample yields over 130,000 clones; approximately 67% were counted once. The leading ten clones occupy around 6% of the sample.

Notes on this clone: The antigen this receptor binds is unknown. Nothing much larger sits one base from this clone, and base qualities are not available.

In total, 500 to 700 healthy bone marrow donors made up the cohort. At the time of sampling, all cohort members were nominally healthy, though unrecorded immune exposures were likely present. The donor tested CMV seronegative and was one of the 352 seronegative cohort members. Every donor gave a peripheral blood sample, and the peripheral blood mononuclear cells from that sample were used for TCR beta sequencing. Genomic DNA was extracted from the blood cell samples with the Qiagen DNeasy Blood Extraction Kit. The specimen sequenced was PBMCs. The rearrangement combines TRBV11-2 with TRBJ2-7, and the D gene may be TRBD1, 6 bases matching. The clonotype originates from a woman aged 55-69 years in good health and CMV-seronegative. The nucleotides read TGTGCCAGCAGCTTAGCAGGGGCGGTGGGGGAGCAGTACTTC. The resulting protein is CASSLAGAVGEQYF.